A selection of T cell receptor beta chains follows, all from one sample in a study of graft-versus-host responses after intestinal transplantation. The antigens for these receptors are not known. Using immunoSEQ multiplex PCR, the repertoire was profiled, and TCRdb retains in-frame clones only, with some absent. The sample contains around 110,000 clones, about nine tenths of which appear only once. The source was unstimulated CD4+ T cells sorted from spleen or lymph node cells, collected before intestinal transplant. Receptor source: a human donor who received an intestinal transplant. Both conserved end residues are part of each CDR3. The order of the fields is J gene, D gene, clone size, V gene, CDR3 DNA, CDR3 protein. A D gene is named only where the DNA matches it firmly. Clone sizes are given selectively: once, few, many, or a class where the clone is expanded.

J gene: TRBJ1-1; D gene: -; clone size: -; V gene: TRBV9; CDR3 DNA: TGTGCCAGCAGCGATCAGCAGCGGGGGGGGAACACTGAAGCTTTCTTT; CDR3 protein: CASSDQQRGGNTEAFF
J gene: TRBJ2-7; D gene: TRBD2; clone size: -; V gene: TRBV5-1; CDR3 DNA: TGCGCCAGCAGCCGGGGACTAGCGTTTTCCTACGAGCAGTACTTC; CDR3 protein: CASSRGLAFSYEQYF
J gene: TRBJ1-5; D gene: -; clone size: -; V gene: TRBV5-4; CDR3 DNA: TGTGCCAGCAGCTTGGACCCTCCGGGGCCCCAGCATTTT; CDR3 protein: CASSLDPPGPQHF
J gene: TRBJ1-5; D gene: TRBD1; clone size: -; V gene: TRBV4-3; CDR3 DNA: TGCGCCAGCAGCCAACACGCGGGACAGAACTACAATCAGCCCCAGCATTTT; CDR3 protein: CASSQHAGQNYNQPQHF
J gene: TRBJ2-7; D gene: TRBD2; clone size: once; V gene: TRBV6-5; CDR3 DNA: TGTGCCAGCAGTTACGCGGGGGGGGGCGAGCAGTACTTC; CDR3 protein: CASSYAGGGEQYF
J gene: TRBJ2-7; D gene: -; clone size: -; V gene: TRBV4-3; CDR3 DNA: TGCGCCAGCAGCCAAGATTATTTTCAGGGTAAAAGATCCTACGAGCAGTACTTC; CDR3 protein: CASSQDYFQGKRSYEQYF
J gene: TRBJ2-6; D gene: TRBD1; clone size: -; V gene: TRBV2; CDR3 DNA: TGTGCCAGCAGTGCGGGACAGTACTCTGGGGCCAACGTCCTGACTTTC; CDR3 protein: CASSAGQYSGANVLTF
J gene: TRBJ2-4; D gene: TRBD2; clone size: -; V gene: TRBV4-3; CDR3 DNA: TGCGCCAGCAGCCAAGACGGGGTCGGCGGGGGGGCCGGAACCTCCAAAAACATTCAGTACTTC; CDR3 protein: CASSQDGVGGGAGTSKNIQYF
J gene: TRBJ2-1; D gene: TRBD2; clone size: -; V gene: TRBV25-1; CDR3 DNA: TGTGCCACCAGGATAAGTAGCGGGAGAGATGAGCAGTTCTTC; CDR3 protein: CATRISSGRDEQFF
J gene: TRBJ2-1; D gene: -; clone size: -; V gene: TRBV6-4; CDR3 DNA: TGTGCCAGCAGCCTTAGTTGGGGCGGTGAGCAGTTCTTC; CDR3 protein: CASSLSWGGEQFF
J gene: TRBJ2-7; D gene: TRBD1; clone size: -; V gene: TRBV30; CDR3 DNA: TGTGCCTGGAGTGTACAAACAGGGGGCTACGAGCAGTACTTC; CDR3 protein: CAWSVQTGGYEQYF
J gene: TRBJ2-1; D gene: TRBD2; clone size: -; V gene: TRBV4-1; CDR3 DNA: TGCGCCAGCAGCCAAGACCTAAATCCTAGCGGGGGAGCCTACAATGAGCAGTTCTTC; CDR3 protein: CASSQDLNPSGGAYNEQFF
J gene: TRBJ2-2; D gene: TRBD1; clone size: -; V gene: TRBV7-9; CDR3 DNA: TGTGCCAGCAGCTCCTGGAGACAGGGACACGGGGAGCTGTTTTTT; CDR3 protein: CASSSWRQGHGELFF
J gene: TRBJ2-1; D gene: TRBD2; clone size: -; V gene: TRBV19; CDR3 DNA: TGTGCCAGTAAATCCTGGGGAGGGCGGCATGAGCAGTTCTTC; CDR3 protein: CASKSWGGRHEQFF
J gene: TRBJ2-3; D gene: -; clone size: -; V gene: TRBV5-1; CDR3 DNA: TGCGCCAGCAGCTTTAACGTCTACTTCGGGGGAGATACGCAGTATTTT; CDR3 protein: CASSFNVYFGGDTQYF
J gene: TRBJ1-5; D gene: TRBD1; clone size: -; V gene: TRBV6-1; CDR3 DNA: TGTGCCAGCAGTGAATCGACAGGGCGCAATCAGCCCCAGCATTTT; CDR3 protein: CASSESTGRNQPQHF
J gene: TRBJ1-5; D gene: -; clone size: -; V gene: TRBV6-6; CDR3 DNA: TGTGCCAGTCTCAGGGAGGGCAGAAGGAATCAGCCCCAGCATTTT; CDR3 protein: CASLREGRRNQPQHF
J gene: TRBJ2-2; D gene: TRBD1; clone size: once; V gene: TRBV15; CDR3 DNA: TGTGCCACCAGCAGAGGTCGGACAGGGTCCGGGGAGCTGTTTTTT; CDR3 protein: CATSRGRTGSGELFF
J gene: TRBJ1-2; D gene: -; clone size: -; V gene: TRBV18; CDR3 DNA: TGTGCCAGCTCACCCCAGCGGACAGATAACTATGGCTACACCTTC; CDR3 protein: CASSPQRTDNYGYTF
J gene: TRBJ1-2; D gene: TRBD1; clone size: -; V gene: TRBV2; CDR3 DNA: TGTGCCAGCAGTGGGGACAGGCTAGGCAGTGGCTACACCTTC; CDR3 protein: CASSGDRLGSGYTF
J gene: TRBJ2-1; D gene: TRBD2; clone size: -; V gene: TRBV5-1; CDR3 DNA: TGCGCCAGCAGCCCACTAGCGGGGGCGAAATACAATGAGCAGTTCTTC; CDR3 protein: CASSPLAGAKYNEQFF
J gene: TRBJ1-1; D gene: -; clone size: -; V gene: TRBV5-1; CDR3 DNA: TGCGCCAGCAACCCTGGTCCGGGGAGGGACACTGAAGCTTTCTTT; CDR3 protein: CASNPGPGRDTEAFF
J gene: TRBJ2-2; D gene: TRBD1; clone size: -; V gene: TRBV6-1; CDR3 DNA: TGTGCCAGCAGACGACAGGGGTTAGGCACCGGGGAGCTGTTTTTT; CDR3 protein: CASRRQGLGTGELFF
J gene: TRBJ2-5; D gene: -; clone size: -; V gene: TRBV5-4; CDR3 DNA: TGTGCCAGCAGCCACCCGGGTCAAGGCGAAGAGACCCAGTACTTC; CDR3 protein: CASSHPGQGEETQYF
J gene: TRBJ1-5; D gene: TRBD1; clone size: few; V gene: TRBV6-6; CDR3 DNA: TGTGCCAGCAGTCCAGGGACAGATAATCAGCCCCAGCATTTT; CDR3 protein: CASSPGTDNQPQHF
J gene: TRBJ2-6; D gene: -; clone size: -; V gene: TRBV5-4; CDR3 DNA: TGTGCCAGCAGCTTGGGCGGCTCTGGGGCCAACGTCCTGACTTTC; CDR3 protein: CASSLGGSGANVLTF
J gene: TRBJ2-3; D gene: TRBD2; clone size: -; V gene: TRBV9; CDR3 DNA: TGTGCCAGCAGCGTAGCGACTAGCGGGGGGGCCAGCACAGATACGCAGTATTTT; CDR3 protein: CASSVATSGGASTDTQYF
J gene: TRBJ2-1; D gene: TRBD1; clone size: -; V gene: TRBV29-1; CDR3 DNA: TGCAGCGTTGAGGAACAGGGGGTAGGATATGAGCAGTTCTTC; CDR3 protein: CSVEEQGVGYEQFF
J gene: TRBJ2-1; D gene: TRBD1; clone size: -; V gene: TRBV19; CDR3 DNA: TGTGCCAGTAGGACAGACAGGGCCCTCGAGAATGAGCAGTTCTTC; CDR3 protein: CASRTDRALENEQFF
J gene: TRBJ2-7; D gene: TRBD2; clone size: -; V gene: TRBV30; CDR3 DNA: TGTGCCTGGAGCCTAACTAGCGGGAGGACCTACGAGCAGTACTTC; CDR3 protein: CAWSLTSGRTYEQYF
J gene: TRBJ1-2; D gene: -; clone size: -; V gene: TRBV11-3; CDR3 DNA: TGTGCCAGCAGCTTAGATACGGGATTAAGTGGCTACACCTTC; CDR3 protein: CASSLDTGLSGYTF
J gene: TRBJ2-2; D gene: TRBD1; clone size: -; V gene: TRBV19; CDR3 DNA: TGTGCCAGTAGTATGAGGGGGACAGGGTGGTATGGCGGGGAGCTGTTTTTT; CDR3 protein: CASSMRGTGWYGGELFF
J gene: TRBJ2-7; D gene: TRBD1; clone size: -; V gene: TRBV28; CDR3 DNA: TGTGCCAGCAGTCCCTATCACCCGGACAGGGGGAATCTACTAGGACCCTACGAGCAGTACTTC; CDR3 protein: CASSPYHPDRGNLLGPYEQYF
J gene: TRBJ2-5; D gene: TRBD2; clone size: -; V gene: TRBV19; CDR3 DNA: TGTGCCAGTAGAGACCTAGCGGCACAAGAGACCCAGTACTTC; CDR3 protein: CASRDLAAQETQYF
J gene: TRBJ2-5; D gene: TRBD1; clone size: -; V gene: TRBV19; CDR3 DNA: TGTGCCAGTAGTTCGACTTGGACAGGGCCCCTACAAGAGACCCAGTACTTC; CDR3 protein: CASSSTWTGPLQETQYF
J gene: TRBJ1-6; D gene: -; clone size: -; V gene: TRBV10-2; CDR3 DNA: TGCGCCAGCAGTGACCGGGACATAGGGAATTCACCCCTCCACTTT; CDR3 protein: CASSDRDIGNSPLHF
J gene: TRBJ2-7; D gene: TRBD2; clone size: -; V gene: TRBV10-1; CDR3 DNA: TGCGCCAGCAGTGAGTCGTACCCCAGCGGGACTAGAATCAAAAAGTACTTC; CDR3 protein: CASSESYPSGTRIKKYF
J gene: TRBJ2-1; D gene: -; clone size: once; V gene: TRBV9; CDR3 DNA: TGTGCCAGCAGCGAGAGGGTGGGTGGAAATGAGCAGTTCTTC; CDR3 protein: CASSERVGGNEQFF
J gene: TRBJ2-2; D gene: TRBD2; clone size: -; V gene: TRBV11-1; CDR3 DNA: TGTGCCAGCGGGGATGGACTAGCGGGGAGAACCGGGGAGCTGTTTTTT; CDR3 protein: CASGDGLAGRTGELFF
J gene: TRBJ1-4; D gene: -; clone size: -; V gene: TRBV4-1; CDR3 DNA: TGCGCCAGCAGCCCGGGTTTAACTAATGAAAAACTGTTTTTT; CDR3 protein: CASSPGLTNEKLFF
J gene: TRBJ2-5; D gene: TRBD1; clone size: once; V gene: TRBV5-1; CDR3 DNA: TGCGCCAGCAGCTTGGCCGGGACAGGGGAGGAGACCCAGTACTTC; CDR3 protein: CASSLAGTGEETQYF
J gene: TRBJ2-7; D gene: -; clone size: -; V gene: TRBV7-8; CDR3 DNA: TGTGCCAGCAGCTATTGGACAGTCTCCTACGAGCAGTACTTC; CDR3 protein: CASSYWTVSYEQYF
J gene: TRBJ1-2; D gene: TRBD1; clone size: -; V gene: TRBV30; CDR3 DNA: TGTGCCTGGAGAATAATATTAGACAGGGGGTTATATGGCTACACCTTC; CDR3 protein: CAWRIILDRGLYGYTF
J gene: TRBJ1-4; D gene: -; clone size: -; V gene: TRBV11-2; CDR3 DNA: TGTGCCAGCAGCTTACGGCGGGGCGAAAAACTGTTTTTT; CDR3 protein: CASSLRRGEKLFF
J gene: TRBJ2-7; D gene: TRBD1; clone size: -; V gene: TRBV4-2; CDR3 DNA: TGTGCCAGCAGCCCGATAGGACAGGGTACCTACGAGCAGTACTTC; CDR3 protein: CASSPIGQGTYEQYF
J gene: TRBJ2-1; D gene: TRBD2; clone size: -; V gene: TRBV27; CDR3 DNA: TGTGCCAGCAGTTTGCCCGGACTAGCGGGGTACAATGAGCAGTTCTTC; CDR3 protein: CASSLPGLAGYNEQFF
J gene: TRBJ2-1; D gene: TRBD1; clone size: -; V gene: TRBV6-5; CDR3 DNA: TGTGCCAGCAGTCAAACAGGGGTCTACAATGAGCAGTTCTTC; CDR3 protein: CASSQTGVYNEQFF
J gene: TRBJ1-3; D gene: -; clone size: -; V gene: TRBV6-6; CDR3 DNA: TGTGCCAGCAGTCCGTCGCTGAGCTCTGGAAACACCATATATTTT; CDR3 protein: CASSPSLSSGNTIYF
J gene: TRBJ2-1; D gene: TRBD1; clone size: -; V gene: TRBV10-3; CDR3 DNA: TGTGCCATCAGTGAGTTAGCCCCCCGGGACAGGCCAAACAATGAGCAGTTCTTC; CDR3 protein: CAISELAPRDRPNNEQFF
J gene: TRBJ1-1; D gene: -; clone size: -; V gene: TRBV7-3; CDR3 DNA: TGTGCCAGCAGCTTAACCGGACAGAGCGAAGCTTTCTTT; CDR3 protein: CASSLTGQSEAFF